Listed below are T cell receptor beta chains from one sample, sequenced in a study of regulatory T cells in long-lasting Graves disease. TCRdb passed the multiplex PCR reads through MiXCR, listing each CDR3 protein once. The sample records roughly 300,000 distinct CDR3 sequences, roughly a fifth being singletons. The source material was peripheral blood mononuclear cells (PBMCs), sampled when the disease was refractory, from a patient treated with antithyroid drugs. The receptor set was obtained from a female donor with Graves disease. Each CDR3 is given with its conserved first and last residue.

TRBV6-5	TRBJ1-2	CASSFTGWNGYTF
TRBV5-1	TRBJ2-1	CASSYPGLAGLNEQFF
TRBV29-1	TRBJ1-2	CSVETGVIGYTF
TRBV7-8	TRBJ1-5	CASSLNTGTNQPQHF
TRBV6-4	TRBJ1-6	CASSYAGRQASSPLHF
TRBV2	TRBJ1-3	CASSERGGSGNTIYF
TRBV3-1	TRBJ1-3	CASSQYSGLTSGNTIYF
TRBV20-1	TRBJ1-5	CSASRGEGQPQHF
TRBV5-1	TRBJ2-5	CASSLGTGGHAPETQYF
TRBV10-2	TRBJ2-2	CASSETPDNTGELFF
TRBV6-2/TRBV6-3	TRBJ1-4	CASSYSGRGANEKLFF
TRBV9	TRBJ2-7	CASSQKAGYEQYF
TRBV5-6	TRBJ1-6	CASSLDREPFPLHF
TRBV29-1	TRBJ1-2	CSVEERGYTF
TRBV6-1	TRBJ2-5	CASSRTNLETQYF
TRBV7-9	TRBJ1-3	CASSFSTSDIGNTIYF
TRBV5-6	TRBJ2-5	CASSFGGRRETQYF
TRBV6-1	TRBJ2-2	CASRVGLGNTGELFF
TRBV6-1	TRBJ1-1	CASRSRDPGHEAFF
TRBV3-1	TRBJ2-1	CASSQGGLARNEQFF
TRBV2	TRBJ2-3	CASSQGLAGASDTQYF
TRBV20-1	TRBJ1-5	CSARETVGQPHHF
TRBV7-2	TRBJ2-7	CASSPLTGQGKDYEQYF
TRBV5-1	TRBJ2-3	CASRGSSSTDTQYF
TRBV3-1	TRBJ1-5	CASSQAGGNQPQHF
TRBV5-6	TRBJ1-6	CASSAWDRGSPLHF
TRBV11-2	TRBJ2-7	CASSSGTIGYEQYF
TRBV15	TRBJ1-4	CATSRDRTNEKLFF
TRBV27	TRBJ2-2	CASSLLGREGTGELFF
TRBV6-1	TRBJ2-2	CASSDGQGSGELFF
TRBV12-3/TRBV12-4	TRBJ2-2	CASSRVETGELFF